This TCR delta chain is drawn from a study of Vδ1+ human thymocytes. Study-wide results and limits: Thymic delta-chain repertoires held roughly 20% Vdelta2 sequences and few Vdelta3, despite high sort purity. Thymic TRG and TRD repertoires appeared highly polyclonal, with Gaussian CDR3 length distributions.

Germline CDR1 reads TSWWSYY; CDR2 reads QGS. This CDR3 has 13 residues. V lost 2 bases, J lost 9 bases, and 13 bases lay in between. This clone has just a few counts. What it recognizes is unknown. After alphabeta T cell depletion, CD3+ Vdelta1+ Vdelta2- thymocytes were sorted. Vdelta1+ thymocyte sorts reached between 98% and 99.6% purity. Extracted RNA was reverse transcribed into cDNA. Pooled V-gene forward primers with one constant-region reverse primer generated the CDR3 amplicons by multiplex PCR. TCRdb made new clone calls on the multiplex PCR reads using CATT. The sample has around 76,000 delta-chain clones; roughly a third are singletons.

The V gene is TRDV1, the J gene TRDJ1; no clear D gene. The TCR originated in a boy less than two years old who had congenital heart surgery. Sequencing was carried out using Vdelta1+ gamma-delta thymocytes from the thymus. Indicated subset: FACS-sorted CD3+ TCRalphabeta- TCRVdelta1+ TCRVdelta2- thymocytes. The chain's CDR3 is CALGEVPVEELIF. The CDR3 DNA reads as TGTGCTCTTGGGGAAGTTCCAGTTGAAGAACTCATCTTT.